The table lists the clone carrying this T cell receptor (beta chain) with many counts. This sample was taken from a study of T-cell memory formation after mild COVID-19. The V gene's germline CDR1 is SGDLS and CDR2 YYNGEE. CDR3 length equals 16 residues. The ends lost 0 bases at V and 4 bases at J; junction bases unmatched: 3. TCRdb independently ran MiXCR on the 5' RACE reads; one entry per CDR3 protein. The table lists 400,000 to 500,000 distinct CDR3 sequences, over 15% of them singletons. The material sequenced was PBMCs or a T cell subset sorted from them (not recorded which). V usage is TRBV9 and J usage is TRBJ2-1; 11 bases agree with TRBD2. The TCR comes from an adult woman who had mild COVID-19 (a few samples of this study predate the infection). Cell type and time point are not known. CDR3 region: CASSVAGTSGYNEQFF. In DNA, the CDR3 is TGTGCCAGCAGCGTAGCTGGGACTAGCGGATACAATGAGCAGTTCTTC.